These 32 T cell receptor beta chains share one sample of origin, sequenced in a study of shared clonotypes between healthy human individuals (dated by TCRdb to 2020 to 2021). The protocol used for the library was the immunoSEQ multiplex PCR assay. Here the immuneACCESS table is served through TCRdb, limited to in-frame sequences with V and J called. Missing clones are a known gap in these copies; in checked studies unresolved V genes cover under half, and the rest lacks a known reason. This sample holds about 600,000 clones; approximately 97% were observed only once. The top ten clones comprise approximately 0.057% of the sample. Sequencing was done on a sample of naive CD4+ T cells sorted from blood. The cell subset or site label for this specimen denotes: CD45RA+ positively selected. The source is a woman in her twenties or thirties in good health.

V and J are TRBV5-1 and TRBJ2-1; D possibly corresponds to TRBD2 (5 bases). The CDR3 covers 14 residues. Germline CDR1 and CDR2: SGHRS and YFSETQ. The V end was cut by 0 bases, the J end by 6 bases, with 10 bases between. The CDR3 DNA is TGCGCCAGCAGCTTGGTTGTGGACTCCAATGAGCAGTTCTTC. Protein product: CASSLVVDSNEQFF.

The rearrangement uses TRBV6-7 and TRBJ2-7, with D unclear. TRBV6-7 is identified as an open reading frame with a role that is uncertain. Trimming stripped 0 bases from V and 5 bases from J, with 5 bases between. The CDR3 is 12 amino acids. CDR3 protein: CASSYSLHEQYF. CDR3 DNA sequence: TGTGCCAGCAGTTACTCTCTCCACGAGCAGTACTTC.

The V call is TRBV28, the J call TRBJ1-1, with D possibly being TRBD1 (6 bases). CDR1 and CDR2 from the germline V gene are MDHEN and SYDVKM. CDR3 length: 13 amino acids. Trimming left V 7 bases short and J 2 bases short, with 11 bases between. The CDR3 reads CASKRDINTEAFF. The CDR3 region has the DNA TGTGCCAGCAAAAGGGACATCAACACTGAAGCTTTCTTT.

This rearrangement joins TRBV2 to TRBJ1-5, with 8 bases lining up with TRBD1. Germline CDR1 and CDR2: SNHLY and FYNNEI. This CDR3 has 15 amino acids. Trimming cost V 3 bases and J 7 bases; bases outside gene matches: 8. The CDR3 here is CASSERQGAGQPQHF. DNA of the CDR3: TGTGCCAGCAGTGAGCGGCAGGGGGCTGGACAGCCCCAGCATTTT.

The chain joins TRBV6-5 to TRBJ2-7; D is possibly TRBD2 (6 bases). This CDR3 has 13 residues. CDR1 is MNHEY, CDR2 SVGAGI, per germline. Deletions cut 5 bases from V and 3 bases from J, with 11 bases between. The DNA of the CDR3 is TGTGCCAGCAGTCGTCGACTAGACTACGAGCAGTACTTC. This gives the protein CASSRRLDYEQYF.

V and J are TRBV19 and TRBJ2-7; D is unclear. The germline V gene encodes CDR1 LNHDA and CDR2 SQIVND (reference sequence). There are 14 residues in the CDR3. Trimming took 5 bases from V and 4 from J, leaving 15 bases between them. Here the CDR3 DNA reads TGTGCCAGTAGTGTGGATGCGGACCAGTACGAGCAGTACTTC. It encodes CASSVDADQYEQYF.

The chain couples TRBV21-1 to TRBJ2-3; no check of the table's D call, TRBD2, against the DNA was made. TRBV21-1 is flagged as a pseudogene. CDR3 size: 18 residues. CDR3 loop: CASSKDGAWRDRTDTQYF. DNA for the CDR3: TGTGCCAGCAGCAAAGACGGTGCCTGGCGGGACCGCACAGATACGCAGTATTTT.

V is TRBV5-1 and J is TRBJ2-1; 8 nucleotides agree with TRBD2. Unmatched junction bases numbered 8, after V lost 0 bases and J lost 9 bases. The CDR3 runs 15 residues. Germline CDR1 SGHRS, CDR2 YFSETQ. CDR3 loop: CASSLVVGRATEQFF. The DNA for the CDR3 is TGCGCCAGCAGCTTGGTTGTCGGGAGGGCCACTGAGCAGTTCTTC.

V is TRBV12-5 and J is TRBJ2-7; D gene uncertain. CDR1 is LGHNT and CDR2 is FRNRAP in the germline V gene. This CDR3 region has 14 residues. V was pared by 9 bases and J by 0 bases, with 15 bases between. The CDR3 DNA sequence: TGTGCTAGGCACCCCGGACCCAGCTCCTACGAGCAGTACTTC. Its protein product is CARHPGPSSYEQYF.

The rearrangement links TRBV27 to TRBJ2-2, with D possibly TRBD2 on 5 matching bases. The CDR3 sequence is 14 residues long. V dropped 6 bases and J dropped 0 bases, with 8 bases sitting between them. Germline assignment: CDR1 MNHEY and CDR2 SMNVEV (reference sequence). CDR3 in DNA: TGTGCCAGCAGGAGGGCAGCGAACACCGGGGAGCTGTTTTTT. Amino acids: CASRRAANTGELFF.

This sequence joins TRBV2 and TRBJ1-1; D is uncertain. CDR1 is SNHLY, CDR2 FYNNEI, per germline. The CDR3 is made up of 11 amino acids. V lost 9 bases to trimming and J lost 7 bases, with 12 bases between them. CDR3: CARAVPFEAFF. CDR3 bases: TGTGCCAGAGCCGTACCATTTGAAGCTTTCTTT.

As for this clone: Its ends do not fully match the called genes, so a read error is possible. The chain uses TRBV9 and TRBJ2-3; 14 bases match TRBD2. CDR3 length: 15 residues. Germline values: CDR1 SGDLS, CDR2 YYNGEE. For the CDR3, the DNA is TGTGCCAGCAGCCAAAAGGGACTAGCGGGAGAGGGGGGATCATTT. It encodes CASSQKGLAGEGGSF.

The V gene is TRBV15, the J gene TRBJ2-7, with 7 nucleotides matching TRBD1. The CDR3 loop spans 16 amino acids. With V trimmed by 2 bases and J by 6 bases, 13 bases remained unmatched. The germline gives CDR1 LNHNV, CDR2 YYDKDF (reference sequence). The CDR3 sequence is CATSRRQGSLYGEQYF. CDR3 bases: TGTGCCACCAGCAGACGACAGGGTAGCCTATATGGCGAGCAGTACTTC.

J is TRBJ2-3 and V is TRBV5-1; D uncertain. Germline lookup yields CDR1 SGHRS and CDR2 YFSETQ. CDR3 length: 12 amino acids. The ends were cut back, 4 bases at V and 5 bases at J, with 8 bases in the middle. CDR3 loop: CASSLTLDTQYF. The CDR3 nucleotides are TGCGCCAGCAGCCTAACTTTAGATACGCAGTATTTT.

The V gene is TRBV2, the J gene TRBJ2-7; the match to TRBD2 covers 13 bases. CDR3 length: 16 residues. CDR1 SNHLY and CDR2 FYNNEI come from the germline V gene. The V gene end was trimmed by 2 bases and the J gene end by 4 bases; junction bases not matched to a gene: 5. CDR3 nucleotides: TGTGCCAGCAGTGAAAGGACTAGCGGGAGTGGTTACGAGCAGTACTTC. This sequence encodes CASSERTSGSGYEQYF. The full variable domain, completed using reference TRBV2 and TRBJ2-7, is EPEVTQTPSHQVTQMGQEVILRCVPISNHLYFYWYRQILGQKVEFLVSFYNNEISEKSEIFDDQFSVERPDGSNFTLKIRSTKLEDSAMYFCASSERTSGSGYEQYFGPGTRLTVT.

This chain connects TRBV5-4 to TRBJ2-6; D remains ambiguous. The CDR3 has 15 residues. From germline, CDR1 is SGHNT and CDR2 YYREEE (reference sequence). V was pared by 2 bases and J by 4 bases, with 10 bases between. The CDR3 DNA follows: TGTGCCAGCAGCTTCGGTGGGCTCGGGGCCAACGTCCTGACTTTC. It codes for CASSFGGLGANVLTF.

The rearrangement links TRBV15 to TRBJ2-1, with D perhaps TRBD1 (6 bases). Germline V lookup: CDR1 LNHNV, CDR2 YYDKDF (reference sequence). V shed 3 bases and J shed 3 bases, with 12 bases lying between them. The CDR3 spans 15 residues. This chain's CDR3 is CATSSPGHLYNEQFF. CDR3 bases: TGTGCCACCAGCAGTCCGGGACATCTCTACAATGAGCAGTTCTTC.

The chain recombines TRBV9 with TRBJ2-7, with 11 bases fitting TRBD2. This CDR3 spans 16 amino acids. The germline gives CDR1 SGDLS, CDR2 YYNGEE. J gave up 2 bases and V 2 bases, and 6 bases lay outside the gene matches. The CDR3 coding sequence is TGTGCCAGCAGCGTCTTGGGACTAGCGGCGACCTACGAGCAGTACTTC. This sequence encodes CASSVLGLAATYEQYF.

The chain employs TRBV16 and TRBJ2-3, with 11 bases matching TRBD2. CDR3 length equals 15 residues. The junction had 2 bases not matched to a gene; V was cut back by 2 bases and J by 4 bases. Germline V CDR1 and CDR2: KGHSY, FQNENV. DNA of the CDR3: TGTGCCAGCAGCCAAGGGACTAGCGGATCAGATACGCAGTATTTT. Translation gives CASSQGTSGSDTQYF.

The CDR3: CASSQGGGSPLHF. CDR3 in DNA: TGTGCCAGCAGCCAAGGGGGCGGTTCACCCCTCCACTTT. The rearrangement links TRBV28 to TRBJ1-6; TRBD1 matches at 7 bases. With 6 bases clipped from V and 9 bases from J, the junction kept 5 bases outside the gene matches. The CDR3 runs to 13 residues. Germline CDR1 MDHEN, CDR2 SYDVKM.

This chain links TRBV6-1 with TRBJ2-4; the D is unclear. This CDR3 comprises 14 residues. Germline loops: CDR1 MNHNS, CDR2 SASEGT. V lost 2 bases and J lost 0, with 5 bases in between. CDR3 bases: TGTGCCAGCAGTGAATTGCAAGCCAAAAACATTCAGTACTTC. It yields the protein CASSELQAKNIQYF.

V gene TRBV7-3 combines with J gene TRBJ2-1, with 10 bases matching TRBD1. Germline CDR1 reads SGHTA; CDR2 reads FQGTGA. The CDR3 has 16 amino acids. V shed 5 bases and J 2 bases; nucleotides not matched to a gene: 6. Here the CDR3 DNA reads TGTGCCAGCAGCCCAAGCGGGACAGGGGCCTACAATGAGCAGTTCTTC. Protein sequence: CASSPSGTGAYNEQFF.

The chain recombines TRBV6-1 with TRBJ2-3; 7 bases agree with TRBD2. J gave up 1 base and V 7 bases, and 8 bases lay outside the gene matches. CDR3 length equals 15 residues. In germline, CDR1 is MNHNS, CDR2 SASEGT. The CDR3 protein is CASITRGVGTDTQYF. DNA for the CDR3: TGTGCCAGCATCACCCGGGGGGTGGGCACAGATACGCAGTATTTT.

The CDR3 reads CASSLGQTGNEKLFF. The CDR3, as DNA: TGCGCCAGCAGCTTGGGACAGACGGGTAATGAAAAACTGTTTTTT. V usage is TRBV5-1 and J usage is TRBJ1-4, with a weak D call TRBD1 (5 bases). This CDR3 region has 15 residues. The germline V gene encodes CDR1 SGHRS and CDR2 YFSETQ. V lost 0 bases and J lost 4, with 10 bases in between.

The V call is TRBV21-1, the J call TRBJ1-1. TRBV21-1 is deemed a pseudogene. The CDR3 is 13 residues long. This CDR3 is CASSTFGGTEAFF. CDR3 in DNA: TGTGCCAGCAGCACCTTTGGGGGAACTGAAGCTTTCTTT.

The gene calls are TRBV6-1 and TRBJ2-2, with 7 nucleotides matching TRBD2. Germline CDR1 and CDR2: MNHNS and SASEGT. The V gene end was trimmed by 6 bases and the J gene end by 7 bases; junction bases not matched to a gene: 11. CDR3 length: 15 residues. The CDR3 loop is CASSLPGGVVGELFF. CDR3 nucleotide sequence: TGTGCCAGCAGCCTCCCGGGGGGAGTCGTCGGGGAGCTGTTTTTT.

The CDR3 loop is CASSESGGQGTEAFF. For the CDR3, the DNA is TGCGCCAGCAGTGAGTCGGGGGGGCAAGGGACTGAAGCTTTCTTT. The chain links TRBV10-1 to TRBJ1-1, with a weak D call TRBD1 (6 bases). CDR3 length: 15 amino acids. V was cut by 0 bases and J by 5 bases, with 13 bases left in between. Germline loops: CDR1 WNHNN, CDR2 SYGVQD (reference sequence).

On this clone: Other DNA sequences in the same sample also yield this CDR3. This sequence joins TRBV29-1 and TRBJ2-1, with D perhaps TRBD1 (6 bases). This CDR3 has 14 residues. CDR1 and CDR2 (germline): SQVTM, ANQGSEA. V was clipped by 1 base and J by 4 bases, with 11 bases between them. In nucleotides, the CDR3 is TGCAGCGTTGAAGCTAGGGGGTCGTACAATGAGCAGTTCTTC. Residues: CSVEARGSYNEQFF.

The chain is built from TRBV5-6 and TRBJ1-4, with TRBD1 matching 8 bases. Germline trimming cut 2 bases from V and 7 bases from J; bases unmatched to any gene: 7. The V gene's germline CDR1 is SGHDT and CDR2 YYEEEE. The CDR3 sequence is 15 residues long. CDR3 nucleotide sequence: TGTGCCAGCAGCTTTAGGACAGGGCGAGGTGAAAAACTGTTTTTT. Amino acid sequence: CASSFRTGRGEKLFF.

The CDR3 region is CASSWDNRYEQYF. CDR3 bases: TGCGCCAGCAGCTGGGACAACCGCTACGAGCAGTACTTC. The J gene is TRBJ2-7, the V gene TRBV5-1; D might be TRBD1 (6 bases). The CDR3 covers 13 residues. The germline V gene has CDR1 SGHRS and CDR2 YFSETQ. Trimming removed 3 bases at V and 3 bases at J, with 10 bases between. Complete variable domain (other parts from reference TRBV5-1 and TRBJ2-7): KAGVTQTPRYLIKTRGQQVTLSCSPISGHRSVSWYQQTPGQGLQFLFEYFSETQRNKGNFPGRFSGRQFSNSRSEMNVSTLELGDSALYLCASSWDNRYEQYFGPGTRLTVT.

V is TRBV30 and J is TRBJ2-1; a weak D match, TRBD2 (5 bases). CDR1 GTSNPN and CDR2 SVGIG come from the germline V gene (reference sequence). The CDR3 consists of 13 residues. Trimming removed 4 bases at V and 7 bases at J, with 14 bases between. This CDR3 reads CAWTPLRGNEQFF. CDR3 nucleotides: TGTGCCTGGACACCATTAAGAGGGAATGAGCAGTTCTTC.

The chain links TRBV28 to TRBJ1-1, with D possibly TRBD1 on 6 matching bases. The CDR3 consists of 16 residues. Germline loops: CDR1 MDHEN, CDR2 SYDVKM. V lost 2 bases and J 2 bases, leaving 15 bases between the germline ends. CDR3 sequence: CASSLVGGAPNTEAFF. The CDR3 DNA sequence: TGTGCCAGCAGTTTAGTTGGGGGCGCGCCCAACACTGAAGCTTTCTTT.